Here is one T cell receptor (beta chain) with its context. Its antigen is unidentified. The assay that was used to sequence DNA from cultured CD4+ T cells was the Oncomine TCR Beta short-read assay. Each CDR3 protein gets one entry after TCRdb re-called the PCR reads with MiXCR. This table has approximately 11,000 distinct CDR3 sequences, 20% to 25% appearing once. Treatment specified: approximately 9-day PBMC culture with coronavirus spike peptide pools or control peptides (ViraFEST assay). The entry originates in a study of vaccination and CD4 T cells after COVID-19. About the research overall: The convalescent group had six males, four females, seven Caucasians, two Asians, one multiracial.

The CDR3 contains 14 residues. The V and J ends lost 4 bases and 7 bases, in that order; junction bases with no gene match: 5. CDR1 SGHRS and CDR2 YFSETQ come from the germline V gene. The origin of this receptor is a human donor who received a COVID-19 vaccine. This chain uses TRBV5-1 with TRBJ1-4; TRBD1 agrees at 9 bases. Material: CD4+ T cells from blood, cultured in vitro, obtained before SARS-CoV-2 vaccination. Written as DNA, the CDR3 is TGCGCCAGCAGCCCACAGGGGGCGGCTGAAAAACTGTTTTTT. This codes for CASSPQGAAEKLFF.